The 21 T cell receptor beta chains listed next were all sequenced from one sample in a study of T cell responses to AZD1222 COVID-19 vaccine. Data came from immunoSEQ multiplex PCR; TCRdb stores just in-frame clones and leaves some out. The sample shows around 180,000 clones, 80% to 90% of them seen only once. The sample here was peripheral blood, taken on day 0 of AZD1222 vaccination. Source of these receptors: an adult in good health.

The chain's CDR3 is CASSLSHPGETQYF. DNA of the CDR3: TGTGCCAGCAGTTTATCCCATCCTGGAGAGACCCAGTACTTC. The chain is built from TRBV27 and TRBJ2-5; D call uncertain. The germline V gene has CDR1 MNHEY and CDR2 SMNVEV (reference sequence). V was cut by 0 bases and J by 4 bases, with 9 bases left in between. There are 14 residues in the CDR3.

The rearrangement links TRBV2 to TRBJ2-3, with D perhaps TRBD2 (6 bases). This CDR3 region has 13 residues. Looked up from germline, CDR1 is SNHLY and CDR2 is FYNNEI. Trimming took off 8 bases at V and 0 bases at J, with 9 bases between the two ends. In DNA form, the CDR3 reads TGTGCCAGCCGGCGGGGCAGCACAGATACGCAGTATTTT. Translated: CASRRGSTDTQYF. Drawing the rest from reference TRBV2 and TRBJ2-3, the complete variable domain is EPEVTQTPSHQVTQMGQEVILRCVPISNHLYFYWYRQILGQKVEFLVSFYNNEISEKSEIFDDQFSVERPDGSNFTLKIRSTKLEDSAMYFCASRRGSTDTQYFGPGTRLTVL.

Only a few counts were recorded for this clone. The chain carries TRBV7-8 and TRBJ1-6; 9 positions match TRBD1. Trimming cost V 2 bases and J 6 bases; bases outside gene matches: 8. The germline gives CDR1 SGHVS, CDR2 FQNEAQ. The CDR3 totals 17 residues. CDR3 loop: CASSLIMGQGGNSPLHF. The CDR3 DNA is TGTGCCAGCAGCTTAATCATGGGACAGGGAGGTAATTCACCCCTCCACTTT.

This clone appeared a single time. The CDR3: CASRTSENSPLHF. The CDR3 DNA reads as TGTGCCAGCCGGACCTCGGAGAATTCACCCCTCCACTTT. The V gene is TRBV6-6, the J gene TRBJ1-6; D not resolved. Germline values: CDR1 MNHNY, CDR2 SVGAGI (reference sequence). V was clipped by 8 bases and J by 7 bases, with 12 bases between them. The CDR3 loop spans 13 amino acids.

The rearrangement uses TRBV10-3 and TRBJ1-6; possibly TRBD1 for D (5 bases). Germline V gene lookup returns CDR1 ENHRY and CDR2 SYGVKD. The CDR3 is 17 residues long. V was cut by 0 bases and J by 6 bases, with 15 bases left in between. The CDR3, as DNA: TGTGCCATCAGTGAGTCCCGTATAGGGGTGGGTAATTCACCCCTCCACTTT. Protein product: CAISESRIGVGNSPLHF.

This clone has only one observation. The V call is TRBV18, the J call TRBJ1-2; D remains ambiguous. The V and J ends lost 5 bases and 5 bases respectively, with 15 bases between them. The germline V gene encodes CDR1 KGHSH and CDR2 LQKENI. The CDR3 is 14 amino acids. This CDR3 reads CASSSREARYGYTF. As DNA, the CDR3 is TGTGCCAGCTCATCGAGGGAGGCGAGGTATGGCTACACCTTC.

This rearrangement joins TRBV11-1 to TRBJ1-2, with TRBD1 as a possible D gene (5 bases). Germline CDR1 is SGHAT and CDR2 is FQDESV (reference sequence). V gave up 4 bases and J gave up 3 bases, with 15 bases separating them. The CDR3 is 15 residues long. The CDR3 is CASSSGAGWDYGYTF. Here the CDR3 DNA reads TGTGCCAGCAGCTCCGGGGCCGGATGGGACTATGGCTACACCTTC. Based on the CDR3 plus reference TRBV11-1 and TRBJ1-2, the full variable domain is EAEVAQSPRYKITEKSQAVAFWCDPISGHATLYWYRQILGQGPELLVQFQDESVVDDSQLPKDRFSAERLKGVDSTLKIQPAELGDSAMYLCASSSGAGWDYGYTFGSGTRLTVV.

The CDR3 DNA follows: TGTGCCAGCAGCCCAGACGGGACAGGGATAGTCGGGGAGCTGTTTTTT. It translates to CASSPDGTGIVGELFF. The chain employs TRBV7-3 and TRBJ2-2; TRBD1 matches at 9 bases. The CDR3 runs 16 residues. J gave up 7 bases and V 5 bases, and 11 bases lay outside the gene matches. Germline V gene data show CDR1 as SGHTA and CDR2 as FQGTGA.

The rearrangement uses TRBV18 and TRBJ2-1; 7 bases map to TRBD1. CDR1 is KGHSH and CDR2 is LQKENI in the germline V gene. The CDR3 runs to 16 residues. The V gene end was trimmed by 6 bases and the J gene end by 5 bases; junction bases not matched to a gene: 13. The CDR3: CASSPDRVRGNNEQFF. The CDR3 DNA reads as TGTGCCAGCTCGCCAGACAGGGTTCGGGGAAACAATGAGCAGTTCTTC.

V usage is TRBV6-2 or TRBV6-3 and J usage is TRBJ2-7; D is unresolved. Germline assignment: CDR1 MNHEY and CDR2 SVGEGT. Deletions cut 4 bases from V and 1 base from J, with 5 bases between. The CDR3 is made up of 12 amino acids. The CDR3 sequence: CASSFTSYEQYF. CDR3 nucleotides: TGTGCCAGCAGTTTCACATCCTACGAGCAGTACTTC.

The V call is TRBV4-2, the J call TRBJ2-7; 11 bases are shared with TRBD2. In germline, CDR1 is LGHNA, CDR2 YNFKEQ. V was clipped by 3 bases and J by 2 bases; unmatched bases: 6. This CDR3 is built from 16 residues. CDR3 loop: CASSQAGTSGTYEQYF. DNA of the CDR3: TGTGCCAGCAGCCAGGCCGGGACTAGCGGAACCTACGAGCAGTACTTC.

The chain couples TRBV7-3 to TRBJ1-1, with TRBD1 matching over 12 bases. This CDR3 contains 16 residues. V trimming: 3 bases; J trimming: 4 bases; junction bases outside the gene matches: 6. Germline-derived CDR1 and CDR2 are SGHTA and FQGTGA. The CDR3 protein is CASSFSGTGGGTEAFF. Written as DNA, the CDR3 is TGTGCCAGCAGCTTCTCCGGGACAGGGGGCGGCACTGAAGCTTTCTTT.

V gene TRBV9 combines with J gene TRBJ2-6, with a tentative D call TRBD1 (5 bases). V lost 2 bases, J lost 3 bases, and 6 bases lay in between. Germline loops: CDR1 SGDLS, CDR2 YYNGEE. This CDR3 has 14 residues. Written as DNA, the CDR3 is TGTGCCAGCAGCGTGGGGCTTGGGGCCAACGTCCTGACTTTC. This encodes CASSVGLGANVLTF.

A single count supports this clone. The chain uses TRBV5-6 and TRBJ2-7, with D hard to call. Looked up from germline, CDR1 is SGHDT and CDR2 is YYEEEE. The V and J ends lost 4 bases and 2 bases respectively, with 7 bases between them. The CDR3 sequence is 12 residues long. The CDR3 spells CASSRGAYEQYF. CDR3 coding DNA: TGTGCCAGCAGCCGAGGCGCCTACGAGCAGTACTTC.

The gene calls are TRBV6-5 and TRBJ1-2; the D gene is possibly TRBD1 (6 bases). There are 15 residues in the CDR3. Trimming pared 5 bases from V and 4 bases from J, leaving 17 bases between. The V gene's germline CDR1 is MNHEY and CDR2 SVGAGI. The CDR3 DNA reads TGTGCCAGCAGTCCCTTGGACAGTCCGACCTATGGCTACACCTTC. This gives the protein CASSPLDSPTYGYTF.

The V call is TRBV7-2, the J call TRBJ1-3, with D tentatively TRBD1 (5 bases). The V gene lost 0 bases and the J gene lost 3 bases, with 6 bases spanning the gap. CDR1 SGHTA and CDR2 FQGNSA come from the germline V gene. CDR3 length: 14 residues. The CDR3 DNA reads as TGTGCCAGCAGCTTAGCCAGGGTTGGAAACACCATATATTTT. It translates to CASSLARVGNTIYF.

The chain joins TRBV19 to TRBJ2-2; D perhaps matches TRBD1 (6 bases). The ends were cut back, 5 bases at V and 4 bases at J, with 11 bases in the middle. The V gene's germline CDR1 is LNHDA and CDR2 SQIVND (reference sequence). The CDR3 loop spans 14 amino acids. CDR3 in amino acids: CASSPGTITGELFF. Here the CDR3 DNA reads TGTGCCAGTAGTCCCGGGACAATCACCGGGGAGCTGTTTTTT.

The CDR3 nucleotides are TGTGCCACCAGTGATCACATGTCGAACACCGGGGAGCTGTTTTTT. Translating it yields CATSDHMSNTGELFF. V gene TRBV24-1 combines with J gene TRBJ2-2; D unresolved. CDR3 length: 15 residues. Trimming cost V 3 bases and J 0 bases, with 7 bases left between them. CDR1 is KGHDR, CDR2 SFDVKD, per germline.

The V and J genes are TRBV5-1 and TRBJ2-1; 9 bases fit TRBD2. Trimming removed 2 bases from V and 4 bases from J; junction bases left unmatched: 4. CDR1 and CDR2 (germline): SGHRS, YFSETQ. The length of the CDR3 is 15 residues. The DNA of the CDR3 is TGCGCCAGCAGCTTTAGCGGGGGCCAGTACAATGAGCAGTTCTTC. It specifies CASSFSGGQYNEQFF.

This clone was detected a few times. The chain is built from TRBV2 and TRBJ1-5, with D possibly matching TRBD1 (5 bases). Germline V gene lookup returns CDR1 SNHLY and CDR2 FYNNEI. This CDR3 is 16 amino acids long. Trimming left V 3 bases short and J 0 bases short, with 12 bases between. CDR3: CASSDRGQYSNQPQHF. The CDR3 nucleotides are TGTGCCAGCAGTGATAGGGGTCAGTATAGCAATCAGCCCCAGCATTTT. The full variable domain, in which reference TRBV2 and TRBJ1-5 provide the parts outside the CDR3, is EPEVTQTPSHQVTQMGQEVILRCVPISNHLYFYWYRQILGQKVEFLVSFYNNEISEKSEIFDDQFSVERPDGSNFTLKIRSTKLEDSAMYFCASSDRGQYSNQPQHFGDGTRLSIL.

This chain joins TRBV10-1 and TRBJ1-5; tentative D call: TRBD1 (6 bases). CDR3 size: 16 residues. CDR1 is WNHNN and CDR2 is SYGVQD in the germline V gene (reference sequence). V was shortened by 2 bases and J by 3 bases, with 14 bases between the two germline ends. The CDR3 region is CASSEPDSGDNQPQHF. CDR3 in DNA: TGCGCCAGCAGTGAGCCGGACAGCGGCGACAATCAGCCCCAGCATTTT.